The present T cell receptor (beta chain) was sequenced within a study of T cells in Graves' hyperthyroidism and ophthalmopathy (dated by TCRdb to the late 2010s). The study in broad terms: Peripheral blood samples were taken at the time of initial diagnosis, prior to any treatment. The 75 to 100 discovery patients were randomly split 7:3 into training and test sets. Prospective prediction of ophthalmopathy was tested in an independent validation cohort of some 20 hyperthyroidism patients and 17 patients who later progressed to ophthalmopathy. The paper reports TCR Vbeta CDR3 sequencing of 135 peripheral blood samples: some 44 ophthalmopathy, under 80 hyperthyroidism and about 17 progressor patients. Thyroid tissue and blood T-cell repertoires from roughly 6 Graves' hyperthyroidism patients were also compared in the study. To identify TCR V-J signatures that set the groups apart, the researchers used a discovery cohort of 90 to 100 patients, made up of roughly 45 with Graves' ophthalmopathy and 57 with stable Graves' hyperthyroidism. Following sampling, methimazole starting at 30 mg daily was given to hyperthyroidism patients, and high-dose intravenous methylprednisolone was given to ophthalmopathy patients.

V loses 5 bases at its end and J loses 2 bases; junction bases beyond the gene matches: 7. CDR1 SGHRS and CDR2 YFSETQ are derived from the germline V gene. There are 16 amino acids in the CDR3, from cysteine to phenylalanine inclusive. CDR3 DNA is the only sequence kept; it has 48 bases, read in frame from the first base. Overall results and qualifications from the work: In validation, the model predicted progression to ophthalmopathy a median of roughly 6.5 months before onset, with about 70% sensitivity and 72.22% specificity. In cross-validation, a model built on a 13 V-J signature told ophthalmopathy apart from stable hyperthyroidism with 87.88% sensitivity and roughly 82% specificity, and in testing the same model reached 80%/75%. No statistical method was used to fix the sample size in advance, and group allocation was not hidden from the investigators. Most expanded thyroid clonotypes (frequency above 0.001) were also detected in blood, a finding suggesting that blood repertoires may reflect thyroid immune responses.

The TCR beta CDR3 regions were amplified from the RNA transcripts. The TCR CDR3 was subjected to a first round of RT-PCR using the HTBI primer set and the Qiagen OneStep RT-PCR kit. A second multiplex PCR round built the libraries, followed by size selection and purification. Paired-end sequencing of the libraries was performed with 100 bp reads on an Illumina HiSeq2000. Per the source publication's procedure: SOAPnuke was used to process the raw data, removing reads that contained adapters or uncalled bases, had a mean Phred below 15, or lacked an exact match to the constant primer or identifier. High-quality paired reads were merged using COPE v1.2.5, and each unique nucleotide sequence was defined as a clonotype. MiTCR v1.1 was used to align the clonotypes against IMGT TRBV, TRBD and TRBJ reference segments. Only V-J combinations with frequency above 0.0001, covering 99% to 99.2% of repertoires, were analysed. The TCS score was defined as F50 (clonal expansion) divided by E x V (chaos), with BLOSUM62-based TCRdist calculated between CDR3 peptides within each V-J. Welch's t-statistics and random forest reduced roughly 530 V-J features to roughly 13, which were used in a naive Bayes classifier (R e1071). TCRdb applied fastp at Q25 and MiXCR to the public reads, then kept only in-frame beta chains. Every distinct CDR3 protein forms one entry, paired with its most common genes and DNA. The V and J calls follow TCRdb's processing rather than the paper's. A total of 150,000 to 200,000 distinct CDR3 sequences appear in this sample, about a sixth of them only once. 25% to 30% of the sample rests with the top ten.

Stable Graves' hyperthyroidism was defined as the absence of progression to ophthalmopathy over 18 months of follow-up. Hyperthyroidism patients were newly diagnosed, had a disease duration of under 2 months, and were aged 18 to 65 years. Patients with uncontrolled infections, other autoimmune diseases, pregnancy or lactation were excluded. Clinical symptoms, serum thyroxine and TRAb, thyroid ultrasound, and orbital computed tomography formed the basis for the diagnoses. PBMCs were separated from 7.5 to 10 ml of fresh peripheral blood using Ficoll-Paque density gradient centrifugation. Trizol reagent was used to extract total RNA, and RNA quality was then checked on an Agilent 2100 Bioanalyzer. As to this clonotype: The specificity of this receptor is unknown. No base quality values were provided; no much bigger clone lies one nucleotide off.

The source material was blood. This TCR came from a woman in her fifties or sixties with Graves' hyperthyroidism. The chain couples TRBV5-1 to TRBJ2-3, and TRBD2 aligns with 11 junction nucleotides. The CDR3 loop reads CASRGTSGGYTDTQYF. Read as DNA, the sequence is TGCGCCAGCAGGGGGACTAGCGGAGGATACACAGATACGCAGTATTTT.